This is a list of T cell receptor beta chains from one sample in a study of early T cells in non-severe SARS-CoV-2 infection. In TCRdb, the 5' RACE reads were re-called with MiXCR into one record per CDR3 protein. The sample contains roughly 43,000 distinct CDR3 sequences, about 5.3% of which appear only once. Specimen: whole blood, collected at baseline. The receptors originated from an adult who was a healthcare worker with PCR-confirmed SARS-CoV-2 infection or an uninfected control (not recorded which). The CDR3 runs from the conserved cysteine through the conserved F or W. A D gene is named only where the DNA matches it firmly. Clone size is shown for a subset of rows, as once, few, many or a class of expanded clone.

clone size	D gene	V gene	J gene	CDR3 DNA	CDR3 protein
many	TRBD1	TRBV27	TRBJ1-2	TGTGCCAGCAGTTTGAGGGGAGGGGGCGCCGGTAACTATGGCTACACCTTC	CASSLRGGGAGNYGYTF
many	-	TRBV29-1	TRBJ2-3	TGCAGCGTTGAAGGGGGGATCACAGATACGCAGTATTTT	CSVEGGITDTQYF
-	-	TRBV11-2	TRBJ1-1	TGTGCCAGCAGCTTAGTAGGGGGGACGAACACTGAAGCTTTCTTT	CASSLVGGTNTEAFF
many	-	TRBV28	TRBJ2-7	TGTGCCAGCAGTCCCCTGGTAGGGGAGTACGAGCAGTACTTC	CASSPLVGEYEQYF
many	-	TRBV27	TRBJ2-6	TGTGCCAGCAGGAGGACAGCCTCTGGGACCAACGTCCTGACTTTC	CASRRTASGTNVLTF
many	TRBD2	TRBV10-3	TRBJ2-1	TGTGCCATCAGTGATGGGCTAGCGGGACGAAATGAGCAGTTCTTC	CAISDGLAGRNEQFF
many	-	TRBV30	TRBJ2-2	TGTGCCTGGAAATCCAGGGTGAGGACCGGGGAGCTGTTTTTT	CAWKSRVRTGELFF
many	-	TRBV10-1	TRBJ2-4	TGCGCCAGCAGCGCCTCCGGGACGGATAACATTCAGTACTTC	CASSASGTDNIQYF
-	TRBD2	TRBV29-1	TRBJ2-1	TGCAGCGTGTATAGCGGGAGTCGCGATGAGCAGTTCTTC	CSVYSGSRDEQFF
-	-	TRBV30	TRBJ1-2	TGTGCCTGGAGCTCCGGCAGGGTAAAATTCGTAGGCTACACCTTC	CAWSSGRVKFVGYTF
many	-	TRBV7-2	TRBJ2-4	TGTGCCAGCGAGCGCCATGCCAAAAACATTCAGTACTTC	CASERHAKNIQYF
many	-	TRBV20-1	TRBJ2-6	TGCAGTGCAAGTACAGTGCGTGCCTCTGGGGCCAACGTCCTGACTTTC	CSASTVRASGANVLTF
many	-	TRBV7-9	TRBJ2-7	TGTGCCAGCAGCCGCCCCGAGGCTTACGAGCAGTACTTC	CASSRPEAYEQYF
many	-	TRBV20-1	TRBJ2-5	TGCAGTGTAATTAGCGGAGTAGGGGAGACCCAGTACTTC	CSVISGVGETQYF
few	-	TRBV12-3/TRBV12-4	TRBJ2-5	TGTGCCAGCAGTTTAGGGGCAGCTACCCAAGAGACCCAGTACTTC	CASSLGAATQETQYF
many	TRBD2	TRBV6-5	TRBJ2-1	TGTGCCAGCAGCTCCCGGGCTAGCGGGAAAAATGAGCAGTTCTTC	CASSSRASGKNEQFF
-	-	TRBV7-3	TRBJ2-7	TGTGCCAGCAGCTTCGGAGGGGGTGCCTACGAGCAGTACTTC	CASSFGGGAYEQYF
many	TRBD1	TRBV2	TRBJ1-5	TGTGCCAGCAGGACAGGGAGCCAGCCCCAGCATTTT	CASRTGSQPQHF
many	-	TRBV7-9	TRBJ2-7	TGTGCCAGCAGCTTAGCGAGAAAGGCAGTGAGAAACTACGAGCAGTACTTC	CASSLARKAVRNYEQYF
many	-	TRBV6-6	TRBJ1-2	TGTGCCAGCACCCAAGTAGGGGGAGTAAACACCTATGGCTACACCTTC	CASTQVGGVNTYGYTF
many	TRBD1	TRBV6-5	TRBJ1-6	TGTGCCAGCAGTTGGGACAGCTCCTATAATTCACCCCTCCACTTT	CASSWDSSYNSPLHF
-	-	TRBV3-1	TRBJ1-2	TGTGCCAGCAGCCAGGCCGACTATGGCTACACCTTC	CASSQADYGYTF
many	-	TRBV4-1	TRBJ1-1	TGCGCCAGCAGCCAAGATCACCTCTTTGCGCGAGCTTTCTTT	CASSQDHLFARAFF
many	TRBD1	TRBV20-1	TRBJ1-4	TGCAGTGCCGGAGCCAGGGGGACAGGGAGTGAAAAACTGTTTTTT	CSAGARGTGSEKLFF
many	TRBD1	TRBV4-1	TRBJ2-3	TGCGCCAGCAGCCAAGATCCCCCAGGGACAGGAACAGATACGCAGTATTTT	CASSQDPPGTGTDTQYF
-	TRBD2	TRBV29-1	TRBJ2-1	TGCAGCGTTACCGGGACAGCTAGCGGGAGACTCTACAATGAGCAGTTCTTC	CSVTGTASGRLYNEQFF
many	TRBD2	TRBV7-3	TRBJ2-1	TGTGCCAGCAGCGGGGGGCTAGCGGGAGTGGGCAATGAGCAGTTCTTC	CASSGGLAGVGNEQFF
-	-	TRBV12-3/TRBV12-4	TRBJ1-2	TGTGCCAGCACCCTCCAAGAGGGTACGGATGGCTACACCTTC	CASTLQEGTDGYTF
many	TRBD2	TRBV25-1	TRBJ2-5	TGTGCCAGCAGTGACCCCCGGGAGGGGGAGACCCAGTACTTC	CASSDPREGETQYF
-	-	TRBV12-3/TRBV12-4	TRBJ1-2	TGTGCCAGCAGCCAGACAGTGCCGGTCTATGGCTACACCTTC	CASSQTVPVYGYTF
many	TRBD1	TRBV27	TRBJ1-1	TGTGCCAGCAGTTTATATGGGACAGAGACGAACACTGAAGCTTTCTTT	CASSLYGTETNTEAFF
-	TRBD2	TRBV15	TRBJ2-1	TGTGCCACCAGCACGGGACTAGCGGGAATAGAGCAGTTCTTC	CATSTGLAGIEQFF
many	-	TRBV7-6	TRBJ2-7	TGTGCCAGCAGCCTGAACAGGGCGGATTACGAGCAGTACTTC	CASSLNRADYEQYF
few	TRBD2	TRBV7-8	TRBJ2-6	TGTGCCAGCAGCTTATTGGGACTAGATTTTTCTGGGGCCAACGTCCTGACTTTC	CASSLLGLDFSGANVLTF
many	-	TRBV7-9	TRBJ2-5	TGTGCCACCAGGGCCCAGGGCCCCCAAGAGACCCAGTACTTC	CATRAQGPQETQYF
many	-	TRBV6-2/TRBV6-3	TRBJ2-7	TGTGCCAGCAGTTATTGGGACTCCCCAGGGGACTTC	CASSYWDSPGDF
many	-	TRBV27	TRBJ2-3	TGTGCCAGCAGCCCAATTGCTAGCGGCACAGATACGCAGTATTTT	CASSPIASGTDTQYF
many	-	TRBV12-3/TRBV12-4	TRBJ2-3	TGTGCCAGCAGTCCCCGGGGCGCGGAGGGCGCAGATACGCAGTATTTT	CASSPRGAEGADTQYF
few	-	TRBV18	TRBJ1-5	TGTGCCAGCTCACCAGACAACAATCAGCCCCAGCATTTT	CASSPDNNQPQHF
many	-	TRBV3-1	TRBJ2-1	TGTGCCAGCAGCCAAGATCCCCACAATGAGCAGTTCTTC	CASSQDPHNEQFF
many	-	TRBV6-6	TRBJ2-7	TGTGCCAGCAGCTCCGGGACATTCTACGAGCAGTACTTC	CASSSGTFYEQYF
-	-	TRBV4-1	TRBJ1-1	TGCGCCAGCAGCCAAGATGCCTTTGAAGCTTTCTTT	CASSQDAFEAFF
-	-	TRBV29-1	TRBJ2-5	TGCAGCGTTGCGCCAGGGGGTTGGGGGGGAGAGACCCAGTACTTC	CSVAPGGWGGETQYF
many	-	TRBV20-1	TRBJ2-5	TGCAGTGCTCCGGCGGGGTACCAAGAGACCCAGTACTTC	CSAPAGYQETQYF
many	-	TRBV29-1	TRBJ2-1	TGCAGCGTTGATTTACTAACAAACAATGAGCAGTTCTTC	CSVDLLTNNEQFF
-	-	TRBV5-4	TRBJ1-3	TGTGCCAACCAAGATAGGGGGGGCTCTGGAAACACCATATATTTT	CANQDRGGSGNTIYF
many	TRBD1	TRBV3-1	TRBJ2-7	TGTGCCAGCAGCCTGACAGGGATCGAGCAGTACTTC	CASSLTGIEQYF
few	-	TRBV6-2/TRBV6-3	TRBJ2-5	TGTGCCAGCAGTTACGGTAGGGACGAAGAGACCCAGTACTTC	CASSYGRDEETQYF
-	-	TRBV30	TRBJ2-7	TGTGCCTGGAGTGTCGGGGGAAAGTCCTACGAGCAGTACTTC	CAWSVGGKSYEQYF
many	-	TRBV28	TRBJ1-4	TGTGCCACTCTACATACAGGGTGGGATGAAAAACTGTTTTTT	CATLHTGWDEKLFF
many	-	TRBV6-1	TRBJ2-3	TGTGCCGGCGCTAGGTCACCCACAGATACGCAGTATTTT	CAGARSPTDTQYF
many	-	TRBV2	TRBJ1-1	TGTGCCAGCAGTGACGAGCAGCTTCTAAACACTGAAGCTTTCTTT	CASSDEQLLNTEAFF
many	-	TRBV11-2	TRBJ2-7	TGTGCCAGCAGCTTACCGTTCTCCTACGAGCAGTACTTC	CASSLPFSYEQYF
many	-	TRBV11-2	TRBJ2-3	TGTGCCAGCAGCTCCTCAGCGCGGGCGTCCACAGATACGCAGTATTTT	CASSSSARASTDTQYF
many	TRBD2	TRBV7-2	TRBJ2-7	TGTGCCAGCAGCTTAGGACTAGCGGAGGCCTACGAGCAGTACTTC	CASSLGLAEAYEQYF
-	-	TRBV12-3/TRBV12-4	TRBJ2-7	TGTGCCAGCAGTTTAGAGGGCGACGAGCAGTACTTC	CASSLEGDEQYF
many	-	TRBV7-2	TRBJ2-1	TGTGCCAGCAGCTTCCGAAGACAGGATGAGCAGTTCTTC	CASSFRRQDEQFF
few	-	TRBV29-1	TRBJ2-5	TGCAGCGTTACCAAAGCGGAGACCCAGTACTTC	CSVTKAETQYF
many	-	TRBV20-1	TRBJ2-5	TGCAGTGCTAGTGTAGAGACCCAGTACTTC	CSASVETQYF
many	-	TRBV4-1	TRBJ2-6	TGCGCCAGCAGCCAAGCTCGGGGCTCTGGGGCCAACGTCCTGACTTTC	CASSQARGSGANVLTF